This TCR beta chain was sequenced in a study of PD-L1 blockade in urothelial cancer. For the study at large: Median T cell yield from blood was over 130,000.

Study outcomes and limitations: The study found that durable-benefit patients expanded tumor-associated blood clones more at 3 weeks.

The CDR3 covers 13 residues. With 10 bases clipped from V and 2 bases from J, the junction kept 3 bases outside the gene matches. CDR1 is WNHNN, CDR2 SYGVQD, per germline (reference sequence). Notes on this clone: The antigen is undetermined.

Some clones are missing from TCRdb's copy, which holds only in-frame ones; the method was immunoSEQ multiplex PCR. Of roughly 50,000 clones detected, roughly 85% appear once; the ten largest clones hold 15% to 17%. The time point denotes: pretreatment peripheral blood. This material consisted of PBMCs, taken around atezolizumab (anti-PD-L1) treatment. V usage is TRBV10-1 and J usage is TRBJ1-5; TRBD1 aligns across 9 bases. The receptor comes from a man aged 65 to 85 with urothelial cancer. The chain's CDR3 is CATTGGGNQPQHF. DNA of the CDR3: TGCGCCACCACAGGGGGCGGCAATCAGCCCCAGCATTTT.